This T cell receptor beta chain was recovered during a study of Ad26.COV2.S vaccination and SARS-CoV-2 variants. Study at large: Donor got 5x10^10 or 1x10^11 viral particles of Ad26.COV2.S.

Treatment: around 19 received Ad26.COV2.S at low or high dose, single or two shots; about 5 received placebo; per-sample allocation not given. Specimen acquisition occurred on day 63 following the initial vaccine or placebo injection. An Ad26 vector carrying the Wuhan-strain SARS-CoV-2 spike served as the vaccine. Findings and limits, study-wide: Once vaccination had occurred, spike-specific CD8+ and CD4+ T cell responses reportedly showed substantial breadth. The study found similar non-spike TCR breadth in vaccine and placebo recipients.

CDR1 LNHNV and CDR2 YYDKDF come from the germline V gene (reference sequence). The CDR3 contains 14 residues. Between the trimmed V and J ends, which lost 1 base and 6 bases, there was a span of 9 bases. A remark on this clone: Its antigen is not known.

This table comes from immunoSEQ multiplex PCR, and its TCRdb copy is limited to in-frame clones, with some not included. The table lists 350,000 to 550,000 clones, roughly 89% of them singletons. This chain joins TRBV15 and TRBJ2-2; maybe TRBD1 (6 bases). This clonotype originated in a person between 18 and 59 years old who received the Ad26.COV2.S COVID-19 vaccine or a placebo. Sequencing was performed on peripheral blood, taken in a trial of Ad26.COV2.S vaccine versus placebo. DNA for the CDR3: TGTGCCACCAGCAGAGCTACAGGGCCCGGGGAGCTGTTTTTT. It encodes CATSRATGPGELFF.